This T cell receptor beta chain was sequenced in a study of early T cells in non-severe SARS-CoV-2 infection. Background on the study: Bulk RNA from unsorted whole blood was sequenced; chains were unpaired.

MiXCR, applied by TCRdb to the 5' RACE reads, yields one record per CDR3 protein. In the table there are 95,000 to 150,000 distinct CDR3 sequences, about 15% of which are singletons. The CDR3 is made up of 15 amino acids. The V and J ends lost 1 base and 0 bases respectively, with 11 bases between them. Germline V lookup: CDR1 SGHDT, CDR2 YYEEEE. This TCR was sampled from an adult who was a healthcare worker with PCR-confirmed SARS-CoV-2 infection or an uninfected control (not recorded which). Source material: whole blood. The J gene is TRBJ2-7, the V gene TRBV5-6; D assignment may be TRBD1 or TRBD2 (5 bases each). Here the CDR3 reads CASSLTGAYSYEQYF. The CDR3 coding sequence is TGTGCCAGCAGCTTGACCGGGGCTTACTCCTACGAGCAGTACTTC.